Shown below are 3 T cell receptor beta chains from a single sample sequenced in a study of CD8 T cells in ankylosing spondylitis. A single record per CDR3 protein comes from TCRdb applying MiXCR to the 5' RACE reads. The sample includes about 510,000 distinct CDR3 sequences, roughly 5.2% of them seen just once. No antigen has been assigned to these receptors. Study conclusions and caveats: About eight highly homologous variants made up a TCR beta motif that seemed to typify ankylosing spondylitis blood.

Sequenced: blood, either unsorted or a sorted T cell fraction (not recorded which). The receptors shown here come from a male donor with ankylosing spondylitis.

This clonotype was found a few times. The V gene is TRBV20-1, the J gene TRBJ2-1; D is undetermined. CDR3 size: 12 residues. Germline values: CDR1 DFQATT, CDR2 SNEGSKA (reference sequence). Trimming removed 1 base at V and 9 bases at J, with 10 bases between. In nucleotides, the CDR3 is TGCAGTGCTAGAGCCCCTTTTGTTGAGCAGTTCTTC. Its translation is CSARAPFVEQFF.

This clonotype was found a few times. V is TRBV19 and J is TRBJ2-1; unclear D gene. Germline V gene lookup returns CDR1 LNHDA and CDR2 SQIVND (reference sequence). Trimming stripped 5 bases from V and 8 bases from J, with 16 bases between. CDR3 length: 14 residues. The chain's CDR3 is CASSQWHADDEQFF. In DNA form, the CDR3 reads TGTGCCAGTAGTCAGTGGCACGCAGACGATGAGCAGTTCTTC.

This clonotype has at least ten counts. The V gene is TRBV7-2, the J gene TRBJ1-1; no firm D call. This CDR3 is built from 16 residues. Trimming shortened V by 2 bases and J by 8 bases, and 21 bases separated the two germline ends. CDR1 and CDR2 from the germline V gene are SGHTA and FQGNSA. CDR3 sequence: CASSLIPLDQAAEAFF. The CDR3 coding sequence is TGTGCCAGCAGCTTAATCCCCCTCGACCAGGCGGCCGAAGCTTTCTTT.